Described below is a single T cell receptor (beta chain) sequence and its context. This sample was included in a study of blood T cell repertoires in COVID-19. At the level of the study: Acute and convalescent COVID-19 samples came from the United States, Italy and Spain. Nucleic acid was either cDNA or gDNA, and it came from T cells, B-cell-depleted T cells, or PBMCs.

Profiling relied on immunoSEQ multiplex PCR, and the TCRdb table lists in-frame clones only, not all of them. The top ten hold approximately 11% of the sample, which has some 160,000 clones, roughly 80% seen once. Trimming shortened V by 8 bases and J by 1 base, and 15 bases separated the two germline ends. Germline CDR1 ENHRY, CDR2 SYGVKD. The CDR3 extends over 14 amino acids. This TCR was sampled from a man between 65 and 80 years old with active or convalescent COVID-19. The chain recombines TRBV10-3 with TRBJ2-7; a weak D match, TRBD2 (7 bases). The sample consisted of peripheral blood. The CDR3 here is CAIGGAVRSYEQYF. In DNA, the CDR3 is TGTGCCATCGGGGGGGCAGTACGGTCCTACGAGCAGTACTTC.